This TCR beta chain was captured in a study of cytomegalovirus exposure and HLA in healthy donors. V was clipped by 8 bases and J by 8 bases; unmatched bases: 11. Germline V gene lookup returns CDR1 SQVTM and CDR2 ANQGSEA. The CDR3 covers 13 residues. Study-wide results and caveats: TCR beta sequences reportedly predicted most subjects' HLA-A and HLA-B alleles accurately. Rare TCR sequences predominated, though certain public TCRs were found in many donors. Specific recognition of CMV antigens was confirmed in vitro for a few chains (all CMV-associated).

PCR involved 60 Vbeta and 13 Jbeta primers. The assay was immunoSEQ multiplex PCR, and TCRdb's table has in-frame clones only and misses some. The data hold 130,000 or so clones, with more than 60% observed a single time. On this clone: The antigen remains unidentified.

The material sequenced was PBMCs. The sequence derives from a female donor in good health and CMV-seronegative. The chain uses TRBV29-1 and TRBJ1-4; TRBD1 matches at 7 bases. This CDR3 reads CSTLTGREEKLFF. The CDR3 coding sequence is TGCAGCACCCTGACAGGGCGAGAAGAAAAACTGTTTTTT.